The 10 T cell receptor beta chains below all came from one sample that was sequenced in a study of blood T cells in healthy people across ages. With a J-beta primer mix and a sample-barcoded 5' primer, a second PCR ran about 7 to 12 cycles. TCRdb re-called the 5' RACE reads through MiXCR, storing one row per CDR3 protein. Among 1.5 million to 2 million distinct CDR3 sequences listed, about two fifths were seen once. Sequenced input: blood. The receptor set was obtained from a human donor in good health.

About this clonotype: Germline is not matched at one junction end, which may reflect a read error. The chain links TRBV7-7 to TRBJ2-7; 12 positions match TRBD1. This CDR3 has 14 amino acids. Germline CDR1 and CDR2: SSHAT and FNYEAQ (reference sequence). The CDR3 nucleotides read TGTGCTAGCAGCCCCGGGACAGGGGGCGACGAGCAGTACTTC. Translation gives CASSPGTGGDEQYF.

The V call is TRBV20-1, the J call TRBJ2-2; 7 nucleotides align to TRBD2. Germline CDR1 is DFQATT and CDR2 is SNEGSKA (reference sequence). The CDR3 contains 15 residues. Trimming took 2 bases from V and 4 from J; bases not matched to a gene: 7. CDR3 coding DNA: TGCAGTGCTAGATTACGGGGGGACCTCACCGGGGAGCTGTTTTTT. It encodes CSARLRGDLTGELFF.

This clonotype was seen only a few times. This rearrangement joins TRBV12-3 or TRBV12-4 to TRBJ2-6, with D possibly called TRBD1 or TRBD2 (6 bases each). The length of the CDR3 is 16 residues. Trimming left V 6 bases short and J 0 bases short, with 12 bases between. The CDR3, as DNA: TGTGCCAGCAGGTTCGGGGGCCTCTCTGGGGCCAACGTCCTGACTTTC. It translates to CASRFGGLSGANVLTF.

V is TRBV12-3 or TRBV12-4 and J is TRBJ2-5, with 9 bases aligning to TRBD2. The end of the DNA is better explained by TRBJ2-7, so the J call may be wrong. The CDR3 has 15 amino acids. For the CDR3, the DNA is TGTGCCAGCAGTTTTTGGGCTAGCGGGGCCTACGAGCAGTACTTC. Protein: CASSFWASGAYEQYF.

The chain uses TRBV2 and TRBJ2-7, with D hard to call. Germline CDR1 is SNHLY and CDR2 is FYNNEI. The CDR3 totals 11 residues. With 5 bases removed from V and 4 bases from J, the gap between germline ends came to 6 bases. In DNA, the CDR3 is TGTGCCAGCAGTACCGAATACGAGCAGTACTTC. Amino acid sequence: CASSTEYEQYF.

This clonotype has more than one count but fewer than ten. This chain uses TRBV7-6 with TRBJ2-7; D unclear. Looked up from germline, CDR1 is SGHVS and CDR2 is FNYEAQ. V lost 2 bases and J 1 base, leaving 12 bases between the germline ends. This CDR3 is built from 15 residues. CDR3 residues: CASSLLGEASYEQYF. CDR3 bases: TGTGCCAGCAGCTTATTAGGTGAAGCATCCTACGAGCAGTACTTC.

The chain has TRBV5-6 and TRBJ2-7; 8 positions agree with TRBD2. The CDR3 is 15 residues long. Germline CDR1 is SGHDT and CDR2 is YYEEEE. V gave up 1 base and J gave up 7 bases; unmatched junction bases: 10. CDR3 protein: CASSLRRGVRDEQYF. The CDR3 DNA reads TGTGCCAGCAGCTTGCGGCGGGGGGTGAGGGATGAGCAGTACTTC.

CDR3: CASSSHLGSNSYEQYF. CDR3 DNA: TGTGCCAGCAGTTCCCACCTCGGGTCAAACTCCTACGAGCAGTACTTC. The rearrangement uses TRBV28 and TRBJ2-7, with no clear D. The CDR3 contains 16 residues. Germline loops: CDR1 MDHEN, CDR2 SYDVKM. V was shortened by 4 bases and J by 0 bases, with 16 bases between the two germline ends.

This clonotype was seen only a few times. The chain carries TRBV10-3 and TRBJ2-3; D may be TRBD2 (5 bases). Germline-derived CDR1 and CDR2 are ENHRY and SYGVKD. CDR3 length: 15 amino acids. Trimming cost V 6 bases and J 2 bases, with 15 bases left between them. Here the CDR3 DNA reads TGTGCCATCAGCCATCAACTGGGAGACACAGATACGCAGTATTTT. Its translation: CAISHQLGDTDTQYF.

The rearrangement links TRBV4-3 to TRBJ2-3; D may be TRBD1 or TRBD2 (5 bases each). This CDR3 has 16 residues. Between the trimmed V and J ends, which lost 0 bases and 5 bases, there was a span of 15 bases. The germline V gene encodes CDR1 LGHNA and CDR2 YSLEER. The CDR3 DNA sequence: TGCGCCAGCAGCCAAGAGCACAGGCCCCGGGGAGATACGCAGTATTTT. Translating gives CASSQEHRPRGDTQYF.